The 8 T cell receptor beta chains below were found in one sample sequenced in a study of cytomegalovirus exposure and HLA in healthy donors. It was with 60 Vbeta and 13 Jbeta primers that the PCR ran. The repertoire was sequenced with immunoSEQ multiplex PCR; TCRdb's copy has only in-frame clones and lacks some. The sample records about 140,000 clones, about 80% being singletons. Sequences were obtained from PBMCs. The origin of the receptors is a woman between 40 and 55 years old in good health and CMV-seronegative.

V is TRBV5-5 and J is TRBJ2-3, with 11 nucleotides matching TRBD2. The CDR3 sequence is 15 residues long. CDR1 is SGHKS and CDR2 is YYEKEE in the germline V gene (reference sequence). V lost 3 bases to trimming and J lost 5 bases; unmatched junction nucleotides: 5. The CDR3: CASSSLAGAGDTQYF. In DNA, the CDR3 is TGTGCCAGCAGCTCACTAGCGGGAGCGGGAGATACGCAGTATTTT.

The chain is built from TRBV7-2 and TRBJ2-1; D is undetermined. CDR3 length equals 13 residues. The germline gives CDR1 SGHTA, CDR2 FQGNSA. V lost 5 bases, J lost 0 bases, and 5 bases lay in between. The CDR3 loop is CASSESSYNEQFF. The DNA of the CDR3 is TGTGCCAGCAGCGAGAGCTCCTACAATGAGCAGTTCTTC.

The rearrangement links TRBV11-1 to TRBJ2-7; the D is unclear. The germline V gene encodes CDR1 SGHAT and CDR2 FQDESV (reference sequence). CDR3 length equals 13 residues. Trimming removed 8 bases from V and 5 bases from J, with 16 bases in between. CDR3 nucleotide sequence: TGTGCCAGCCAGGCCCAAGAATATAACGAGCAGTACTTC. Protein product: CASQAQEYNEQYF.

V gene TRBV28 combines with J gene TRBJ2-1, with 8 bases fitting TRBD2. The J segment lost 3 bases and the V segment lost 9 bases, leaving 4 bases of the junction unmatched. The CDR3 has 13 residues. Germline V CDR1 and CDR2: MDHEN, SYDVKM. CDR3 DNA: TGTGCCAGTACGGGGGGGCTCTACAATGAGCAGTTCTTC. Protein sequence: CASTGGLYNEQFF.

This clone was recorded once. V is TRBV7-9 and J is TRBJ2-1; 9 positions match TRBD2. The germline V gene has CDR1 SEHNR and CDR2 FQNEAQ (reference sequence). J was trimmed by 4 bases and V by 5 bases; bases with no gene match: 9. The CDR3 is made up of 16 amino acids. This CDR3 reads CASSPRLAEIYNEQFF. CDR3 nucleotides: TGTGCCAGCAGCCCGAGACTAGCGGAGATATACAATGAGCAGTTCTTC.

The J gene is TRBJ2-5, the V gene TRBV7-2, with D unresolved. CDR1 and CDR2 from the germline V gene are SGHTA and FQGNSA. The CDR3 has 12 residues. Trimming pared 7 bases from V and 1 base from J, leaving 7 bases between. CDR3 region: CASMRPQETQYF. The DNA of the CDR3 is TGTGCCAGCATGCGGCCCCAAGAGACCCAGTACTTC.

This clone has more than one count but fewer than ten. The chain couples TRBV5-1 to TRBJ2-5, with D possibly matching TRBD1 (6 bases). CDR1 is SGHRS and CDR2 is YFSETQ in the germline V gene. There are 14 residues in the CDR3. The V and J ends lost 0 bases and 3 bases respectively, with 9 bases between them. In DNA, the CDR3 is TGCGCCAGCAGCTTGGTAGCAGGGGAAGAGACCCAGTACTTC. Its translation: CASSLVAGEETQYF.

This clone came up a few times. The chain recombines TRBV28 with TRBJ2-1, with TRBD2 identical over 8 bases. CDR3 size: 14 residues. CDR1 and CDR2 (germline): MDHEN, SYDVKM. V dropped 7 bases and J dropped 6; count of bases not matched to a gene: 8. The CDR3, as DNA: TGTGCCAGCATGGGGACTAGTGGGTCCAATGAGCAGTTCTTC. Translating gives CASMGTSGSNEQFF.